The clone carrying this T cell receptor beta chain occurred once. Its matching antigen is unknown. A much larger clonotype is one base distant, so this may be a read error. The data were obtained in a study of identical twins. The CDR3 length is 13 residues. The germline gives CDR1 SEHNR, CDR2 FQNEAQ (reference sequence). Whole-study findings and limits: Less excess twin sharing appeared in beta out-of-frame sequences. Without tracking the same donors, conclusions rested on cross-sectional statistical analysis.

TCRdb re-analysed the 5' RACE reads in MiXCR, keeping a single row per CDR3 protein. The sample records 200,000 to 250,000 distinct CDR3 sequences, about 7.5% being singletons. The data were also submitted as part of a second study, on yellow fever vaccine responses in identical twins. That paper notes: On the reported evidence, twins' vaccine T cell responses seemed partly convergent and partly personalized.

The chain carries TRBV7-9 and TRBJ2-7; 7 positions agree with TRBD2. The origin of this receptor is a woman under 30 in good health. The source material was memory (CD45RO+) T cells sorted from blood. The CDR3 loop is CASSLLSGRELYF. The CDR3 DNA follows: TGTGCCAGCAGCTTATTATCGGGGAGGGAGCTGTACTTC.